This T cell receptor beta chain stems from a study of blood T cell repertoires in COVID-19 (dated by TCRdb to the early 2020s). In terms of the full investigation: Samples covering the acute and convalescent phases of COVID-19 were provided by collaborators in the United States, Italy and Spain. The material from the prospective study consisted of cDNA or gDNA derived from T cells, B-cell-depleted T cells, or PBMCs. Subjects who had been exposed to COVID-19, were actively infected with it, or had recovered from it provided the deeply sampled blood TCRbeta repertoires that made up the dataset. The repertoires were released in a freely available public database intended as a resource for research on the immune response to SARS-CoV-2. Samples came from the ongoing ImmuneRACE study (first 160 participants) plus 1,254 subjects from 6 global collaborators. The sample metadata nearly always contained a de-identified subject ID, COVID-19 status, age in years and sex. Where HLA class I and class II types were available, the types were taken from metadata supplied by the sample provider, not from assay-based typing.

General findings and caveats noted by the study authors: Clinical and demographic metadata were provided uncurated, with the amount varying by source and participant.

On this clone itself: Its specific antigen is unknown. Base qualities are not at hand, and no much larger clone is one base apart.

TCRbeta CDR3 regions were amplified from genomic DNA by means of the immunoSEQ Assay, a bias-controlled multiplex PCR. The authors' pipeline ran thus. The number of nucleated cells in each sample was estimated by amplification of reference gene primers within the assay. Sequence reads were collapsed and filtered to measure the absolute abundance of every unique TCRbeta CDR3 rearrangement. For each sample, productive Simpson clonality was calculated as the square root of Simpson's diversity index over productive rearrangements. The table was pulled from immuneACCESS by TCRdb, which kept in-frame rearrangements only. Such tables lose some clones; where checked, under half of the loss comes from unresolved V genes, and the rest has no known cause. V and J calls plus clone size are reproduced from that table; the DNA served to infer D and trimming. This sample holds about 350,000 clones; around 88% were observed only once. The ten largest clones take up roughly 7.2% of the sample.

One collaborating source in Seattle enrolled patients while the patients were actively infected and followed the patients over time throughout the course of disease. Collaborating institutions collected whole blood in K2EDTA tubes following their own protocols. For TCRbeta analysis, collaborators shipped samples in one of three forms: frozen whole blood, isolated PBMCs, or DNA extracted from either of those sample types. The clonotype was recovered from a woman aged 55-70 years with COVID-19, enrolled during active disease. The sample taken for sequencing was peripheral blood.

This receptor has the CDR3 CASSLARGEAFF. The nucleotide sequence reads as follows: TGCGCCAGCAGCTTGGCCCGGGGGGAAGCTTTCTTT. Rearrangement joined TRBV5-1 to TRBJ1-1; the best D guess is TRBD1, with 5 bases matching. CDR1 and CDR2 (SGHRS, YFSETQ) derive from the germline V gene. Trimming at the junction amounts to 0 bases on V and 8 bases on J, and the germline ends lie 8 bases apart. From the cysteine up to the phenylalanine, the CDR3 has a length of 12 residues. CDR3 DNA only is kept here, 36 bases in frame from base 1.